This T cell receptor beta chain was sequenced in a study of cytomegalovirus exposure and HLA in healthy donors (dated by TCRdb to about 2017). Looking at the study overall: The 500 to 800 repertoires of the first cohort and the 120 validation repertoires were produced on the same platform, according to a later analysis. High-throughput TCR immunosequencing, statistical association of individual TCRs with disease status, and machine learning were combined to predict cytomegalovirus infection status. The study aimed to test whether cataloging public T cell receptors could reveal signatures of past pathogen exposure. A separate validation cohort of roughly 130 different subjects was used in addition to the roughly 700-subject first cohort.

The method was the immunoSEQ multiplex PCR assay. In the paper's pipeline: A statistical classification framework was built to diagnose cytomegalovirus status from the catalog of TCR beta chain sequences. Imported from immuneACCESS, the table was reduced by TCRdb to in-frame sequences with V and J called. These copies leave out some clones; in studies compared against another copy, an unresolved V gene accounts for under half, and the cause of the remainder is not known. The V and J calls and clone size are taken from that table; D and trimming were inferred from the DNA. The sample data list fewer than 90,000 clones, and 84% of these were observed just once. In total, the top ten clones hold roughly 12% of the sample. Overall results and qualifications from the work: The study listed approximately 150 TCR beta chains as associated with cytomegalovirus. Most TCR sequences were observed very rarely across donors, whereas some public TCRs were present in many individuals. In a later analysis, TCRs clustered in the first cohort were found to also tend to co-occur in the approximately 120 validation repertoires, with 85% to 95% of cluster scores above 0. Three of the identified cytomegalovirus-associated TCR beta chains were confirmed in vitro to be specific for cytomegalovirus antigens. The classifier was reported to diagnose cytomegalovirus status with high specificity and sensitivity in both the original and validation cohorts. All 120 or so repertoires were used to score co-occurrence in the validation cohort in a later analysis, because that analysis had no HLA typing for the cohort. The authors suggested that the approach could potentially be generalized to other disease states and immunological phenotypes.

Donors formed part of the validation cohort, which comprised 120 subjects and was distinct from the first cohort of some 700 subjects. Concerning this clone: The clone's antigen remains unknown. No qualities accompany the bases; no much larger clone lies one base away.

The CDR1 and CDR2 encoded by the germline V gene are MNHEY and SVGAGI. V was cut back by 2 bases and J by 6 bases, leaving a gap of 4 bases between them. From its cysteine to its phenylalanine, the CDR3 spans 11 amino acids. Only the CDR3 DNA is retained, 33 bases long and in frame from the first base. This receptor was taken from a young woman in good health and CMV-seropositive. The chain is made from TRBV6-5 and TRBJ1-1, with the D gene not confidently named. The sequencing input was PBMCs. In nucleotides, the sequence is TGTGCCAGCAGTTACAGAGCTGAAGCTTTCTTT. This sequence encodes CASSYRAEAFF.